This TCR beta chain derives from a study of shared clonotypes between healthy human individuals. DNA at about 200 ng, about 30,000 T cell genomes, went into sorted-subset replicate PCRs. The repertoire was sequenced with immunoSEQ multiplex PCR; TCRdb's copy has only in-frame clones and lacks some. Of about 680,000 clones listed, about 90% are singletons. Positive CCR7 selection of CD45RO-negative cells yielded the naive CD8 cells, and terminally differentiated effector memory CD45RA+ cells were excluded. This CDR3 is built from 16 residues. The germline V gene has CDR1 SGHDN and CDR2 FVKESK. With 3 bases clipped from V and 5 bases from J, the junction kept 9 bases outside the gene matches.

The TCR sequence derives from a man aged 30-40 years in good health. This chain uses TRBV14 with TRBJ2-7; 11 positions match TRBD2. The sample consisted of naive CD8+ T cells sorted from blood. CDR3 loop: CASSHRGTSGRDEQYF. CDR3 DNA: TGTGCCAGCAGCCACCGAGGAACTAGCGGGAGAGACGAGCAGTACTTC.